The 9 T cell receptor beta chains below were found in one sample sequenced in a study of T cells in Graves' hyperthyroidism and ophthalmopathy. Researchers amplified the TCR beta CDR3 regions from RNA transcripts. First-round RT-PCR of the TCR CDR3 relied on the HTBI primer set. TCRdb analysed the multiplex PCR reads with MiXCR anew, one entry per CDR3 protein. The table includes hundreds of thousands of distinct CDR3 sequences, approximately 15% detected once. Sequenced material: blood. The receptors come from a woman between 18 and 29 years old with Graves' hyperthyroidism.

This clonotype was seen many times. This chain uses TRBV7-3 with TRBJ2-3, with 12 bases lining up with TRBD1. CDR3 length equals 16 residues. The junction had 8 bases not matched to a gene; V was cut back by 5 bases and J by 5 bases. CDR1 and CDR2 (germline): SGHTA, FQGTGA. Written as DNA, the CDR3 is TGTGCCAGCAGCCCGGGACAGGGGGCGCCCCTAGATACGCAGTATTTT. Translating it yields CASSPGQGAPLDTQYF.

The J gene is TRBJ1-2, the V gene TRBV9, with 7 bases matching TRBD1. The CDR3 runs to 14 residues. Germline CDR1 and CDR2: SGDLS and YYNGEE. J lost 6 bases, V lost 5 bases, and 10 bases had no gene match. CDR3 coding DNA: TGTGCCAGCAGAAGTTCGACAGGGTCGGATGGCTACACCTTC. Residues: CASRSSTGSDGYTF.

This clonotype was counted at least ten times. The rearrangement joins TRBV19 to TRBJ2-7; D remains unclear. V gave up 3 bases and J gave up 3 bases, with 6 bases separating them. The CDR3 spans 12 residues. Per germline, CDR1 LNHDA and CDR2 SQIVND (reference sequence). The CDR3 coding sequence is TGTGCCAGTAGTATCGGCGGCTACGAGCAGTACTTC. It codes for CASSIGGYEQYF. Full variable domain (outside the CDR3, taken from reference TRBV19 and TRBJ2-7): DGGITQSPKYLFRKEGQNVTLSCEQNLNHDAMYWYRQDPGQGLRLIYYSQIVNDFQKGDIAEGYSVSREKKESFPLTVTSAQKNPTAFYLCASSIGGYEQYFGPGTRLTVT.

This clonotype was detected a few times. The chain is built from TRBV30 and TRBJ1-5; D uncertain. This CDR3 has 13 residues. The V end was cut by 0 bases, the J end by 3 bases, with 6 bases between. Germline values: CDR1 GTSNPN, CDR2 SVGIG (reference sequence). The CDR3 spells CAWSVKYNQPQHF. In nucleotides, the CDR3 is TGTGCCTGGAGTGTAAAGTACAATCAGCCCCAGCATTTT. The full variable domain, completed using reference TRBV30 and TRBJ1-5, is SQTIHQWPATLVQPVGSPLSLECTVEGTSNPNLYWYRQAAGRGLQLLFYSVGIGQISSEVPQNLSASRPQDRQFILSSKKLLLSDSGFYLCAWSVKYNQPQHFGDGTRLSIL.

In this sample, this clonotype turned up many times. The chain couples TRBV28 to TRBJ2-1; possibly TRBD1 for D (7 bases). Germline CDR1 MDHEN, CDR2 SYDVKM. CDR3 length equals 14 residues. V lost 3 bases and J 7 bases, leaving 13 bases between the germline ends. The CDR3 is CASSFRGTANEQFF. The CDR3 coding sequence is TGTGCCAGCAGTTTTCGGGGGACAGCAAATGAGCAGTTCTTC.

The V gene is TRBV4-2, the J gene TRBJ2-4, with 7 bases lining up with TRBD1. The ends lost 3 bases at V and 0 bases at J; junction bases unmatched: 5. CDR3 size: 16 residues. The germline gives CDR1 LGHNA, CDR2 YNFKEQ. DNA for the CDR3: TGTGCCAGCAGCCAGAACCGGGACAGAGCCAAAAACATTCAGTACTTC. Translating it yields CASSQNRDRAKNIQYF.

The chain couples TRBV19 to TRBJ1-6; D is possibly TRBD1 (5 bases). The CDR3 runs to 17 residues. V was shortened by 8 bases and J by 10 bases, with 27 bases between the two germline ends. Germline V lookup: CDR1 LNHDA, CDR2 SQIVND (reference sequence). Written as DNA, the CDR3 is TGTGCCAGTGGGCTATTTGGATCCAGGCAGGGTGGGTCACCCCTCCACTTT. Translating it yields CASGLFGSRQGGSPLHF.

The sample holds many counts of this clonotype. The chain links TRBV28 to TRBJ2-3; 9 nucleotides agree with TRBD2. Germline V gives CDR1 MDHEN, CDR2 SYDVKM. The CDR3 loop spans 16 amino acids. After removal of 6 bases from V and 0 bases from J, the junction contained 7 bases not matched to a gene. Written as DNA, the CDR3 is TGTGCCAGCAGCCTAAGCGGGGGGTCTAGCACAGATACGCAGTATTTT. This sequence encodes CASSLSGGSSTDTQYF.

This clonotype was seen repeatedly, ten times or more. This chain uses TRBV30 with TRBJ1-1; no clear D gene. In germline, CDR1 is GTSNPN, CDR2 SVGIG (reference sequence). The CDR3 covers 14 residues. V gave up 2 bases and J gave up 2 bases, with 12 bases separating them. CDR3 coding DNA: TGTGCCTGGAGTCCCGGGATCTTTAACACTGAAGCTTTCTTT. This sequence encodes CAWSPGIFNTEAFF. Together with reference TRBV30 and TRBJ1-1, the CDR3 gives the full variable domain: SQTIHQWPATLVQPVGSPLSLECTVEGTSNPNLYWYRQAAGRGLQLLFYSVGIGQISSEVPQNLSASRPQDRQFILSSKKLLLSDSGFYLCAWSPGIFNTEAFFGQGTRLTVV.